The 10 T cell receptor beta chains below were found in one sample sequenced in a study of T cell responses to AZD1222 COVID-19 vaccine. The repertoire was sequenced with immunoSEQ multiplex PCR; TCRdb's copy has only in-frame clones and lacks some. The table has about 110,000 clones, roughly 84% seen once; the top ten hold approximately 10%. The material sequenced was peripheral blood, taken on day 0 of AZD1222 vaccination. The receptors stem from an adult in good health.

The rearrangement uses TRBV27 and TRBJ1-1; weak D call: TRBD1 (6 bases). This CDR3 is built from 15 residues. CDR1 and CDR2 from the germline V gene are MNHEY and SMNVEV (reference sequence). V lost 3 bases to trimming and J lost 4 bases, with 15 bases between them. The CDR3 coding sequence is TGTGCCAGCAGTTTTTGGGGGGCAGGAGGCACTGAAGCTTTCTTT. As protein: CASSFWGAGGTEAFF.

The V call is TRBV6-1, the J call TRBJ2-1; 11 bases map to TRBD2. The germline CDR1 and CDR2 sequences are MNHNS and SASEGT. Trimming at V came to 4 bases and at J to 5 bases, leaving 7 bases not matched to a gene. The CDR3 spans 16 residues. CDR3: CASSGLAGGRNNEQFF. The CDR3 bases are TGTGCCAGCAGTGGCCTAGCGGGGGGCAGGAACAATGAGCAGTTCTTC.

This clone came up a few times. The chain carries TRBV4-3 and TRBJ1-2; a possible D gene is TRBD1 (5 bases). Germline V gene sequence: CDR1 LGHNA, CDR2 YSLEER. The CDR3 covers 15 residues. Between the trimmed V and J ends, which lost 4 bases and 0 bases, there was a span of 12 bases. CDR3 sequence (DNA): TGCGCCAGCAGCCCGGGGACGGAGTCTAACTATGGCTACACCTTC. Residues: CASSPGTESNYGYTF.

The rearrangement links TRBV18 to TRBJ2-1, with D tentatively TRBD1 (5 bases). This CDR3 region has 15 residues. V was cut by 6 bases and J by 7 bases, with 19 bases left in between. The germline V gene encodes CDR1 KGHSH and CDR2 LQKENI. CDR3 in amino acids: CASSPTKGRLNEQFF. CDR3 in DNA: TGTGCCAGCTCCCCGACAAAGGGGCGCTTAAATGAGCAGTTCTTC.

This chain joins TRBV28 and TRBJ2-3; D may match TRBD1 or TRBD2 (5 bases each). This CDR3 spans 15 amino acids. The V end lost 3 bases, the J end lost 0 bases, and 10 bases lay between the germline ends. Germline assignment: CDR1 MDHEN and CDR2 SYDVKM. The CDR3 DNA sequence: TGTGCCAGCAGTTTGGCCGGGGCCAGCACAGATACGCAGTATTTT. The encoded protein is CASSLAGASTDTQYF. The full variable domain, rest sourced from reference TRBV28 and TRBJ2-3, is DVKVTQSSRYLVKRTGEKVFLECVQDMDHENMFWYRQDPGLGLRLIYFSYDVKMKEKGDIPEGYSVSREKKERFSLILESASTNQTSMYLCASSLAGASTDTQYFGPGTRLTVL.

The chain has TRBV6-5 and TRBJ1-3; 8 bases match TRBD1. Germline CDR1 MNHEY, CDR2 SVGAGI. The ends lost 8 bases at V and 3 bases at J; junction bases unmatched: 3. The CDR3 length is 13 residues. The DNA for the CDR3 is TGTGCCAGCCTGACAGGGGTTGGAAACACCATATATTTT. Translating gives CASLTGVGNTIYF.

This clone has only a few counts. V and J are TRBV4-3 and TRBJ2-1; no firm D call. This CDR3 region has 13 residues. The V end was cut by 2 bases, the J end by 8 bases, with 10 bases between. CDR1 and CDR2 from the germline V gene are LGHNA and YSLEER. For the CDR3, the DNA is TGCGCCAGCAGCCAATTCGTGGACGATGAGCAGTTCTTC. The encoded protein is CASSQFVDDEQFF.

This rearrangement joins TRBV28 to TRBJ1-1; no clear D. V lost 6 bases, J lost 8 bases, and 13 bases lay in between. The CDR3 totals 12 residues. Germline V gene data show CDR1 as MDHEN and CDR2 as SYDVKM. This CDR3 reads CASSLFQKEAFF. CDR3 sequence (DNA): TGTGCCAGCAGCCTATTCCAGAAGGAAGCTTTCTTT. The variable domain in full, completed from reference TRBV28 and TRBJ1-1, reads DVKVTQSSRYLVKRTGEKVFLECVQDMDHENMFWYRQDPGLGLRLIYFSYDVKMKEKGDIPEGYSVSREKKERFSLILESASTNQTSMYLCASSLFQKEAFFGQGTRLTVV.

The chain's CDR3 is CASSLSAQETQYF. CDR3 in DNA: TGTGCCAGCTCACTGAGCGCGCAAGAGACCCAGTACTTC. The chain is built from TRBV18 and TRBJ2-5; D uncertain. The CDR3 has 13 amino acids. The germline CDR1 and CDR2 sequences are KGHSH and LQKENI. V lost 4 bases to trimming and J lost 2 bases, with 8 bases between them.

This clone was observed a single time. The J gene is TRBJ2-7, the V gene TRBV27; D gene unclear. Germline assignment: CDR1 MNHEY and CDR2 SMNVEV (reference sequence). CDR3 length equals 17 residues. Trimming removed 0 bases from V and 1 base from J, with 16 bases in between. The CDR3, as DNA: TGTGCCAGCAGTTTATCTGTCCCCAAAGAGCAGTCCTACGAGCAGTACTTC. Its protein is CASSLSVPKEQSYEQYF.